This TCR beta chain was documented in a study of Ad26.COV2.S vaccination and SARS-CoV-2 variants. Looking at the study overall: Once or twice, 56 days apart, Ad26.COV2.S was delivered intramuscularly.

Sequencing used immunoSEQ multiplex PCR; TCRdb keeps in-frame clones, though not all of them. In the table there are 300,000 to 350,000 clones, about 85% of which are singletons. Treatment described: 19 received Ad26.COV2.S at low or high dose, single or two shots; five or six received placebo; per-sample allocation not given. Specimens were obtained on day 63 following the first vaccine or placebo injection. In the vaccine, an Ad26 vector expressed the SARS-CoV-2 spike of the Wuhan strain. The V segment lost 4 bases and the J segment 4 bases; nucleotides outside the gene matches: 13. The CDR3 totals 17 residues. The germline V gene encodes CDR1 MNHEY and CDR2 SMNVEV (reference sequence). Regarding this clone: Its antigen is undetermined.

General observations from the study: Possibly, TCR breadth and depth analyses underestimated total T cell responses.

The origin of this receptor is a person aged 18-65 years who received the Ad26.COV2.S COVID-19 vaccine or a placebo. The material sequenced was peripheral blood, taken in a trial of Ad26.COV2.S vaccine versus placebo. The chain joins TRBV27 to TRBJ2-7; 10 nucleotides align to TRBD1. CDR3 in amino acids: CASSSGWGQGRWYEQYF. Here the CDR3 DNA reads TGTGCCAGCAGTTCTGGTTGGGGACAGGGGAGATGGTACGAGCAGTACTTC.